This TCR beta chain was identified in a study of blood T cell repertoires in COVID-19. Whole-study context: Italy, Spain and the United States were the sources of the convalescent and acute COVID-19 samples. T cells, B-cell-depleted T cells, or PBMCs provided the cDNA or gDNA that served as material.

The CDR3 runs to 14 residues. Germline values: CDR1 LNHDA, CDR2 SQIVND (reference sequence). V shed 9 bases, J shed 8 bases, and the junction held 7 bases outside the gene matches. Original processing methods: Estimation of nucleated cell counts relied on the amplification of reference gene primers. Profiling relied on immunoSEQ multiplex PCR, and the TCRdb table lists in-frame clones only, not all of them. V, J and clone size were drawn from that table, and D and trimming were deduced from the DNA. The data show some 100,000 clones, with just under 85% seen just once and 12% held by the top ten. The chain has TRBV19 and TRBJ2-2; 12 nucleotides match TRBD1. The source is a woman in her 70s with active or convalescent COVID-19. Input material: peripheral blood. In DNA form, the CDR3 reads TGTGCCAGCTTCTGGGACAGGGGGCATGGGGAGCTGTTTTTT. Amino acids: CASFWDRGHGELFF.